This entry is about one T cell receptor (beta chain). Its recognized antigen is unknown. Qualities for individual bases were not recorded, and no much larger clone is one base off. This specimen comes from a study of radiotherapy plus CTLA-4 blockade in lung cancer (dated by TCRdb to between 2018 and 2020). Looking at the study overall: Objective responses occurred in about 20% of enrolled patients, and 31% achieved disease control. The paper as a whole reports these results and caveats: Increased serum interferon-beta after radiation, together with early dynamic changes in blood T cell clones, were reported to be the strongest predictors of response. After treatment with radiotherapy and ipilimumab, TCR clones that originated in tumors expanded in peripheral blood.

CDR1 and CDR2 are drawn from the germline V gene: KGHSH, LQKENI. Taken from cysteine to phenylalanine, the CDR3 has 13 residues. CDR3 DNA only is kept here, 39 bases in frame from base 1. The study tested focal radiation therapy combined with CTLA-4 blockade (ipilimumab) in patients with chemo-refractory metastatic non-small-cell lung cancer. Library generation was performed with the immunoSEQ multiplex PCR assay. What TCRdb holds here is the immuneACCESS table cut down to in-frame rearrangements. Part of the clones is not present; checked against another copy, under half of the missing clones reflect an unresolved V gene, and the others are unexplained. The table for this sample lists some 80,000 clones; more than 60% of them were counted only once. Of the sample, roughly 20% is held by the ten largest clones.

Sequenced material: peripheral blood, taken from a patient treated with radiotherapy plus ipilimumab. The receptor comes from a human donor with non-small cell lung cancer whose response to radiotherapy plus ipilimumab could not be evaluated. Some clones in this sample may be carry-over from other donors' samples. Rearrangement joined TRBV18 to TRBJ2-5; the best D guess is TRBD1, with 5 bases matching. The J call may not be correct, given that the DNA end is closer to TRBJ2-7. The CDR3 here reads CASSPSQGTEQYF. The DNA sequence is given as TGTGCCAGCTCACCAAGTCAGGGTACCGAGCAGTACTTC.